Below, 23 T cell receptor beta chains from the same sample are listed, as sequenced in a study of blood T cell repertoires in COVID-19. The table came from immunoSEQ multiplex PCR; TCRdb's copy has only in-frame clones and leaves some out. Of 250,000 to 300,000 clones listed, approximately 90% are singletons. Sequencing was done on a sample of PBMCs or T cells enriched from blood (not recorded which). The receptors stem from a man aged 35-49 years who had recovered from COVID-19.

The chain couples TRBV5-1 to TRBJ1-6; 10 bases fit TRBD1. The V gene end was trimmed by 4 bases and the J gene end by 6 bases; junction bases not matched to a gene: 13. This CDR3 contains 18 residues. Germline V CDR1 and CDR2: SGHRS, YFSETQ. The CDR3: CASSLSGQGGYRNSPLHF. Written as DNA, the CDR3 is TGCGCCAGCAGCCTGAGCGGACAGGGGGGATATCGTAATTCACCCCTCCACTTT.

This clone has only a few counts. This chain uses TRBV7-2 with TRBJ1-2; the D gene is possibly TRBD1 (6 bases). The CDR3 is 12 amino acids. Germline lookup yields CDR1 SGHTA and CDR2 FQGNSA. The V end lost 10 bases, the J end lost 2 bases, and 11 bases lay between the germline ends. CDR3 loop: CATQQGNYGYTF. CDR3 in DNA: TGTGCCACACAACAGGGAAACTATGGCTACACCTTC.

This chain links TRBV5-8 with TRBJ2-2; D may be TRBD1 (6 bases). The CDR3 extends over 16 amino acids. Germline V gives CDR1 SGHTS, CDR2 YDEGEE. Trimming removed 4 bases at V and 0 bases at J, with 13 bases between. The chain's CDR3 is CASSRRYRANTGELFF. CDR3 in DNA: TGTGCCAGCAGCCGCCGTTACAGGGCGAACACCGGGGAGCTGTTTTTT. The variable domain in full, completed from reference TRBV5-8 and TRBJ2-2, reads EAGVTQSPTHLIKTRGQQATLRCSPISGHTSVYWYQQALGLGLQFLLWYDEGEERNRGNFPPRFSGRQFPNYSSELNVNALELEDSALYLCASSRRYRANTGELFFGEGSRLTVL.

The rearrangement links TRBV7-2 to TRBJ2-7; the match to TRBD2 covers 7 bases. The CDR3 contains 16 residues. Germline V gives CDR1 SGHTA, CDR2 FQGNSA. V shed 5 bases and J 4 bases; nucleotides not matched to a gene: 14. CDR3 DNA: TGTGCCAGCAGCCAAAGGACTAGTGTACGGGATTACGAGCAGTACTTC. Protein product: CASSQRTSVRDYEQYF.

The chain links TRBV19 to TRBJ2-1, with D possibly TRBD2 on 5 matching bases. The V gene lost 1 base and the J gene lost 10 bases, with 8 bases spanning the gap. The CDR3 has 12 residues. Germline CDR1 is LNHDA and CDR2 is SQIVND (reference sequence). CDR3 residues: CASSIGPGEQFF. In nucleotides, the CDR3 is TGTGCCAGTAGTATAGGTCCGGGGGAGCAGTTCTTC.

This chain links TRBV3-1 (or the pseudogene TRBV3-2) with TRBJ2-1; D unclear. Trimming shortened V by 4 bases and J by 2 bases, and 15 bases separated the two germline ends. The germline gives CDR1 LGHDT, CDR2 YNNKEL (reference sequence). The CDR3 covers 16 residues. The CDR3 loop is CASSRRLPPTYNEQFF. The CDR3 DNA reads TGTGCCAGCAGCCGTAGACTCCCCCCCACCTACAATGAGCAGTTCTTC.

The table lists this clone with a count of one. The rearrangement uses TRBV28 and TRBJ2-3; the match to TRBD2 covers 10 bases. Germline assignment: CDR1 MDHEN and CDR2 SYDVKM. Germline trimming cut 6 bases from V and 0 bases from J; bases unmatched to any gene: 6. The CDR3 has 16 residues. This CDR3 reads CASRILTSGSTDTQYF. In DNA form, the CDR3 reads TGTGCCAGCAGGATACTGACTAGCGGGAGCACAGATACGCAGTATTTT. The whole variable domain, remainder taken from reference TRBV28 and TRBJ2-3, is DVKVTQSSRYLVKRTGEKVFLECVQDMDHENMFWYRQDPGLGLRLIYFSYDVKMKEKGDIPEGYSVSREKKERFSLILESASTNQTSMYLCASRILTSGSTDTQYFGPGTRLTVL.

The V and J genes are TRBV5-6 and TRBJ1-1, with TRBD1 as a possible D gene (5 bases). Germline V gene sequence: CDR1 SGHDT, CDR2 YYEEEE. The CDR3 length is 15 residues. V lost 2 bases and J lost 9, with 20 bases in between. CDR3: CASSFWGVKPSQAFF. DNA of the CDR3: TGTGCCAGCAGCTTTTGGGGCGTGAAGCCCAGCCAAGCTTTCTTT.

This chain links TRBV27 with TRBJ1-6; 9 bases align to TRBD1. CDR3 size: 15 residues. Germline V gene data show CDR1 as MNHEY and CDR2 as SMNVEV (reference sequence). Losses at the gene ends were 7 bases for V and 10 bases for J; bases not matched to a gene: 11. CDR3 coding DNA: TGTGCCAGCAAATCCCCGGGACAGGGTCGGTCACCCCTCCACTTT. This encodes CASKSPGQGRSPLHF.

The CDR3 DNA reads TGTGCCAGCAGTTACTCGCTAGCGGGAAACGGCGAGCAGTTCTTC. It specifies CASSYSLAGNGEQFF. The rearrangement uses TRBV6-5 and TRBJ2-1, with TRBD2 matching over 9 bases. V was pared by 0 bases and J by 10 bases, with 7 bases of the junction left unmatched. The CDR3 has 15 residues. The V gene's germline CDR1 is MNHEY and CDR2 SVGAGI.

The gene calls are TRBV7-9 and TRBJ2-7; 7 nucleotides match TRBD2. Germline V gene sequence: CDR1 SEHNR, CDR2 FQNEAQ (reference sequence). The CDR3 length is 15 residues. V lost 3 bases, J lost 3 bases, and 8 bases stayed unmatched. CDR3 bases: TGTGCCAGCAGCTTCGAAAGCGGGGTTAACTACGAGCAGTACTTC. It specifies CASSFESGVNYEQYF.

The chain has TRBV19 and TRBJ2-3; D perhaps matches TRBD2 (6 bases). Trimming removed 5 bases from V and 2 bases from J, with 11 bases in between. This CDR3 has 14 residues. Germline CDR1 LNHDA, CDR2 SQIVND (reference sequence). CDR3 sequence (DNA): TGTGCCAGTAGTCCGCGGGGCTTCACAGATACGCAGTATTTT. Protein sequence: CASSPRGFTDTQYF.

This clone was counted only a few times. The genes are TRBV19 and TRBJ2-2; D unresolved. CDR3 length: 16 residues. In germline, CDR1 is LNHDA, CDR2 SQIVND (reference sequence). The germline V and J ends were trimmed by 2 bases and 0 bases, with 10 bases remaining between them. The CDR3: CASSISQRTNTGELFF. The CDR3 nucleotides read TGTGCCAGTAGTATAAGCCAGCGAACGAACACCGGGGAGCTGTTTTTT.

This rearrangement joins TRBV3-1 (or the pseudogene TRBV3-2) to TRBJ2-1, with unresolved D. The V end lost 3 bases, the J end lost 4 bases, and 13 bases lay between the germline ends. This CDR3 is 15 amino acids long. Germline V gene sequence: CDR1 LGHDT, CDR2 YNNKEL (reference sequence). The CDR3: CASSHVLRSYNEQFF. In DNA form, the CDR3 reads TGTGCCAGCAGCCATGTCCTACGGTCATACAATGAGCAGTTCTTC.

The chain links TRBV6-5 to TRBJ1-1; TRBD1 might be the D (5 bases). The germline CDR1 and CDR2 sequences are MNHEY and SVGAGI. Trimming stripped 0 bases from V and 1 base from J, with 9 bases between. This CDR3 has 15 residues. The CDR3 here is CASSYSDSQNTEAFF. The DNA of the CDR3 is TGTGCCAGCAGTTACTCAGACAGCCAGAACACTGAAGCTTTCTTT.

The gene calls are TRBV7-3 and TRBJ1-1; D gene ambiguous. Germline CDR1 SGHTA, CDR2 FQGTGA. Trimming pared 1 base from V and 4 bases from J, leaving 7 bases between. This CDR3 comprises 13 residues. The CDR3 nucleotides read TGTGCCAGCAGCTTAAACCCGGGCACTGAAGCTTTCTTT. Translating gives CASSLNPGTEAFF.

This chain uses TRBV7-9 with TRBJ2-3, with 7 bases identical to TRBD1. The CDR3 has 17 residues. Per the germline V gene, CDR1 is SEHNR and CDR2 is FQNEAQ (reference sequence). V lost 1 base and J lost 0; bases outside the gene matches: 7. The CDR3 DNA sequence: TGTGCCAGCAGCTTAGTACAGGGGACAACTAGCACAGATACGCAGTATTTT. As protein: CASSLVQGTTSTDTQYF.

This clone came up once. The chain's CDR3 is CASSFNPTAGNTIYF. The CDR3 DNA follows: TGTGCCAGCAGCTTTAATCCGACAGCTGGAAACACCATATATTTT. The genes are TRBV11-2 and TRBJ1-3; D might be TRBD1 (5 bases). The length of the CDR3 is 15 residues. The germline V and J ends were trimmed by 3 bases and 2 bases, with 11 bases remaining between them. The germline V gene has CDR1 SGHAT and CDR2 FQNNGV. Filled out from reference TRBV11-2 and TRBJ1-3, the complete variable domain reads EAGVAQSPRYKIIEKRQSVAFWCNPISGHATLYWYQQILGQGPKLLIQFQNNGVVDDSQLPKDRFSAERLKGVDSTLKIQPAKLEDSAVYLCASSFNPTAGNTIYFGEGSWLTVV.

The genes are TRBV9 and TRBJ1-5; TRBD1 might be the D (6 bases). This CDR3 is 15 amino acids long. The germline V gene encodes CDR1 SGDLS and CDR2 YYNGEE. Trimming removed 4 bases at V and 3 bases at J, with 14 bases between. This chain's CDR3 is CASSFPDSLNQPQHF. The CDR3 bases are TGTGCCAGCAGCTTCCCGGACAGCCTCAATCAGCCCCAGCATTTT. The full variable domain, rest sourced from reference TRBV9 and TRBJ1-5, is DSGVTQTPKHLITATGQRVTLRCSPRSGDLSVYWYQQSLDQGLQFLIQYYNGEERAKGNILERFSAQQFPDLHSELNLSSLELGDSALYFCASSFPDSLNQPQHFGDGTRLSIL.

J is TRBJ2-7 and V is TRBV15, with D perhaps TRBD1 (5 bases). This CDR3 spans 15 amino acids. Trimming stripped 1 base from V and 4 bases from J, with 14 bases between. Germline V gene sequence: CDR1 LNHNV, CDR2 YYDKDF (reference sequence). The CDR3 region is CATSRVRGLEYEQYF. The DNA for the CDR3 is TGTGCCACCAGCAGAGTAAGGGGTTTGGAATACGAGCAGTACTTC.

This chain links TRBV10-3 with TRBJ1-1; a weak D match, TRBD1 (6 bases). The germline gives CDR1 ENHRY, CDR2 SYGVKD. V was pared by 3 bases and J by 3 bases, with 8 bases between. The CDR3 extends over 13 amino acids. The CDR3 spells CAISDSGDTEAFF. Written as DNA, the CDR3 is TGTGCCATCAGTGACTCAGGGGACACTGAAGCTTTCTTT.

The chain carries TRBV7-9 and TRBJ2-7; 11 bases are a match to TRBD1. J lost 7 bases, V lost 4 bases, and 6 bases had no gene match. The CDR3 is made up of 14 amino acids. Germline V CDR1 and CDR2: SEHNR, FQNEAQ (reference sequence). The CDR3 loop is CASSYGTGGGEQYF. The CDR3 bases are TGTGCCAGCAGCTACGGGACAGGGGGAGGTGAGCAGTACTTC. Filled out from reference TRBV7-9 and TRBJ2-7, the complete variable domain reads DTGVSQNPRHKITKRGQNVTFRCDPISEHNRLYWYRQTLGQGPEFLTYFQNEAQLEKSRLLSDRFSAERPKGSFSTLEIQRTEQGDSAMYLCASSYGTGGGEQYFGPGTRLTVT.

The V gene is TRBV7-7, the J gene TRBJ2-3, with 7 bases that match TRBD1. The CDR3 loop spans 14 amino acids. V was clipped by 4 bases and J by 5 bases; unmatched bases: 6. Looked up from germline, CDR1 is SSHAT and CDR2 is FNYEAQ (reference sequence). This chain's CDR3 is CASSYQGDGDTQYF. In DNA form, the CDR3 reads TGTGCCAGCAGCTACCAGGGGGACGGAGATACGCAGTATTTT.